The present T cell receptor (beta chain) was sequenced within a study of spatial heterogeneity in lung cancer. This clonotype was recorded at least ten times. TCRdb processed the 5' RACE reads anew with MiXCR; each CDR3 protein has one entry. The sample shows tens of thousands of distinct CDR3 sequences, roughly 7.2% of them seen only once. Germline CDR1 and CDR2: SEHNR and FQNEAQ (reference sequence). V was shortened by 5 bases and J by 4 bases, with 17 bases between the two germline ends. The CDR3 is 15 amino acids. Sample time point: sample taken at primary tumor resection. The sequence was collected from a female donor with early-stage non-small cell lung cancer. The chain joins TRBV7-9 to TRBJ2-5; perhaps TRBD1 as D (8 bases). The sample was PBMCs, taken at surgery. The CDR3 bases are TGTGCCAGCAGCCCCACAGGGGGGGAAAGAGAGACCCAGTACTTC. Protein sequence: CASSPTGGERETQYF.